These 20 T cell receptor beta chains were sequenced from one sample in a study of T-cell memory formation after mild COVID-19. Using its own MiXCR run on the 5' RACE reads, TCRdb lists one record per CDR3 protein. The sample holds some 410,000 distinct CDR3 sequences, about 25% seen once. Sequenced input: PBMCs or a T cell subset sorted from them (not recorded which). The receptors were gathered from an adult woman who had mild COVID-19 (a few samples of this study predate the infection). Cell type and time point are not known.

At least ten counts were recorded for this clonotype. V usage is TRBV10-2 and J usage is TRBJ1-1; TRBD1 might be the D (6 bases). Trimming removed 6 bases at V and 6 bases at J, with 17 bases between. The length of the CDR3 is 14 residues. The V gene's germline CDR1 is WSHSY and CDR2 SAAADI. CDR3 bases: TGCGCCAGCAGGGCCGAAACAGGGACTTCTGAAGCTTTCTTT. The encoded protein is CASRAETGTSEAFF.

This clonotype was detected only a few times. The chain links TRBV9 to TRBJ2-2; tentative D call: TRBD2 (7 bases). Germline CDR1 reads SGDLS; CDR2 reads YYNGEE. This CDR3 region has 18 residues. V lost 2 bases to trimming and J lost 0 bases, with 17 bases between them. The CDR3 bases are TGTGCCAGCAGCGTCCCCGGCGGGGGCAGGGCGAACACCGGGGAGCTGTTTTTT. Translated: CASSVPGGGRANTGELFF.

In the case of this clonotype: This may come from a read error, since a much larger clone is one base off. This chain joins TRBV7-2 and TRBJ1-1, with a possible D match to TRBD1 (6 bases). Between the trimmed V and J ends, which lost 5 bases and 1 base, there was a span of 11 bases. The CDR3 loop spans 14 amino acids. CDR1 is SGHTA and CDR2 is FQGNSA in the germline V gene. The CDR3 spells CASSPTTGNTEAFF. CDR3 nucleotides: TGTGCCAGCAGCCCCACGACAGGGAACACTGAAGCTTTCTTT.

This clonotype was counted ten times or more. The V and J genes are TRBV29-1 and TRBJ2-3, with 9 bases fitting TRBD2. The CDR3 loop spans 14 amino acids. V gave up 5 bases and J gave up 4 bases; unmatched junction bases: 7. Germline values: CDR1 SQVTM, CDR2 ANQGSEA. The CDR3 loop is CSVNSGRGADTQYF. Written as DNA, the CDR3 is TGCAGCGTTAATAGCGGGAGAGGTGCAGATACGCAGTATTTT.

The CDR3: CASSPRTSGNTDTQYF. The DNA for the CDR3 is TGTGCCAGCAGCCCTCGGACTAGCGGAAATACAGATACGCAGTATTTT. The chain links TRBV3-1 to TRBJ2-3, with 10 bases aligning to TRBD2. CDR3 length: 16 residues. Germline V CDR1 and CDR2: LGHDT, YNNKEL (reference sequence). After removal of 4 bases from V and 3 bases from J, the junction contained 7 bases not matched to a gene.

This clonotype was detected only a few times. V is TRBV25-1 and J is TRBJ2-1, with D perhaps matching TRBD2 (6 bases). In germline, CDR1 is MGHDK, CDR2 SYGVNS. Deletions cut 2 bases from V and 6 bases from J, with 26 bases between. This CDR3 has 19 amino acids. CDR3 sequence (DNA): TGTGCCAGCAGTGAAGACGGCCCGACCGGGACTTCCAGGAGCAATGAGCAGTTCTTC. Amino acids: CASSEDGPTGTSRSNEQFF. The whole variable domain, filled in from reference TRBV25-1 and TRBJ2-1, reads EADIYQTPRYLVIGTGKKITLECSQTMGHDKMYWYQQDPGMELHLIHYSYGVNSTEKGDLSSESTVSRIRTEHFPLTLESARPSHTSQYLCASSEDGPTGTSRSNEQFFGPGTRLTVL.

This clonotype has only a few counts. CDR3: CASSSDRGHRGYTF. CDR3 DNA: TGTGCCAGCAGCTCCGACAGGGGGCATCGTGGCTACACCTTC. The V and J genes are TRBV5-6 and TRBJ1-2; 10 bases fit TRBD1. Per germline, CDR1 SGHDT and CDR2 YYEEEE. J was trimmed by 7 bases and V by 3 bases; bases with no gene match: 6. The CDR3 consists of 14 residues.

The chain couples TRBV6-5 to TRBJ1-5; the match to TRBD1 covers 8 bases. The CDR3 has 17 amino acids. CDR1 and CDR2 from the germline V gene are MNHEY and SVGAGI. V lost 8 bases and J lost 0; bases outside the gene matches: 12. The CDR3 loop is CASCSSGGGRSNQPQHF. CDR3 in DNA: TGTGCCAGCTGTTCCTCAGGGGGCGGCCGTAGCAATCAGCCCCAGCATTTT.

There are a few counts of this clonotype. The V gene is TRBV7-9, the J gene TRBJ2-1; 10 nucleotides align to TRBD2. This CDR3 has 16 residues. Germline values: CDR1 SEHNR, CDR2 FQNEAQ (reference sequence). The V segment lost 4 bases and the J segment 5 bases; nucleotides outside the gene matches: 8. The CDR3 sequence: CASSSPTSGEHNEQFF. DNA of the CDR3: TGTGCCAGCAGCTCCCCCACTAGCGGGGAGCACAATGAGCAGTTCTTC.

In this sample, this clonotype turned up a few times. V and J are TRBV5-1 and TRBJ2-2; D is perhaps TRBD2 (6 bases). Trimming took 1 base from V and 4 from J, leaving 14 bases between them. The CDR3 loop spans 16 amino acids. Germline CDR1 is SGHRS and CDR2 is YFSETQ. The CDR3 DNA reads TGCGCCAGCAGCTTGCCGACCGGGAGCCCCACCGGGGAGCTGTTTTTT. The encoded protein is CASSLPTGSPTGELFF.

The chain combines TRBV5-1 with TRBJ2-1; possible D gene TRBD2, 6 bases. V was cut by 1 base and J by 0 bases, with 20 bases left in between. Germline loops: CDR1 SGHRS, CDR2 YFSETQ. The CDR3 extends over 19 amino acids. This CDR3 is CASSLLIGGPLSSYNEQFF. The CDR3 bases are TGCGCCAGCAGCTTGTTGATAGGAGGGCCTCTAAGCTCCTACAATGAGCAGTTCTTC.

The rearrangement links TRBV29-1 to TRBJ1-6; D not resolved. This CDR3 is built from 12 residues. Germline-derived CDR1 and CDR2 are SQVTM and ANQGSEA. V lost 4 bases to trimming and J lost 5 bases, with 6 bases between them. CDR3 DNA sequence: TGCAGCGTTGGGGAGAATAATTCACCCCTCCACTTT. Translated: CSVGENNSPLHF. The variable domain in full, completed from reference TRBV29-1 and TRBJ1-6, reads SAVISQKPSRDICQRGTSLTIQCQVDSQVTMMFWYRQQPGQSLTLIATANQGSEATYESGFVIDKFPISRPNLTFSTLTVSNMSPEDSSIYLCSVGENNSPLHFGNGTRLTVT.

The CDR3 DNA is TGCGCCAGCAGCTTGGGCGGGGGTTCCCTCTACTCCTACAATGAGCAGTTCTTC. It encodes CASSLGGGSLYSYNEQFF. The chain has TRBV5-1 and TRBJ2-1; TRBD2 matches at 7 bases. This CDR3 has 18 residues. Germline V CDR1 and CDR2: SGHRS, YFSETQ. The junction had 9 bases not matched to a gene; V was cut back by 0 bases and J by 0 bases.

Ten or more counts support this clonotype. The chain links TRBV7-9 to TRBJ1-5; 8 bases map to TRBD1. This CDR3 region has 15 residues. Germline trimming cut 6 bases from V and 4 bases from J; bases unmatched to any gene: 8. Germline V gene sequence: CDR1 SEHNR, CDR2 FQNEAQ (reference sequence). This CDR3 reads CASSRTGGANQPQHF. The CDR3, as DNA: TGTGCCAGCAGTCGCACAGGGGGTGCTAATCAGCCCCAGCATTTT.

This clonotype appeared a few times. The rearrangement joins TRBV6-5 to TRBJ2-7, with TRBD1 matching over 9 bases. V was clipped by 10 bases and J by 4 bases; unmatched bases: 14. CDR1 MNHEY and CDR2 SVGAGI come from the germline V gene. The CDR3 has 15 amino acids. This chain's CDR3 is CATTATGGWAYEQYF. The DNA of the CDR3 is TGTGCCACCACAGCGACAGGGGGTTGGGCATACGAGCAGTACTTC.

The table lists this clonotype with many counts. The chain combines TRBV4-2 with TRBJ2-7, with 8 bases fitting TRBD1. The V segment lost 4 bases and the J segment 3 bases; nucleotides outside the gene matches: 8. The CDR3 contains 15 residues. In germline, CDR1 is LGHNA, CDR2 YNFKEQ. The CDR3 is CASSLTGQGGYEQYF. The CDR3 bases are TGTGCCAGCAGCCTCACAGGACAGGGCGGCTACGAGCAGTACTTC.

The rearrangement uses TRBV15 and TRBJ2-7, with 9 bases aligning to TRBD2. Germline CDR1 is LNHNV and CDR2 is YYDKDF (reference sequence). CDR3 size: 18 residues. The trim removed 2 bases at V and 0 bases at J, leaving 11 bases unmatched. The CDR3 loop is CATSRPPSGASTSYEQYF. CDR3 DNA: TGTGCCACCAGCAGACCCCCTAGCGGGGCCTCAACCTCCTACGAGCAGTACTTC.

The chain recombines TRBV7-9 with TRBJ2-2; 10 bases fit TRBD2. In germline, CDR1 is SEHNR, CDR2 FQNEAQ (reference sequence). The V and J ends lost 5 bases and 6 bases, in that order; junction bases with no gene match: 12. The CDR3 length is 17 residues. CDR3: CASSPPSSGGRAGELFF. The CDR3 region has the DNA TGTGCCAGCAGCCCTCCCTCTAGCGGGGGACGGGCCGGGGAGCTGTTTTTT.

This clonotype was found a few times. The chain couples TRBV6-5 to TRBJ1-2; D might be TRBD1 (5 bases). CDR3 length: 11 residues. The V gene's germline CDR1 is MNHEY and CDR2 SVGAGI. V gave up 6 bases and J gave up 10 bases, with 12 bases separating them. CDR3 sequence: CASRNRGDYTF. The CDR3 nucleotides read TGTGCCAGCAGAAATCGGGGGGACTACACCTTC.

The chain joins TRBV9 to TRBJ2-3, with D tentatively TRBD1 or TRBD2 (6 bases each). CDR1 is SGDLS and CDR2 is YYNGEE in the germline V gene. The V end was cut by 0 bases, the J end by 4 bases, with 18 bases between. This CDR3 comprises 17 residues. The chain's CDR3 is CASSVGLTGGAADTQYF. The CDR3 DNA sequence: TGTGCCAGCAGCGTAGGGTTGACAGGCGGGGCCGCAGATACGCAGTATTTT.